This entry lists 14 T cell receptor beta chains sequenced from one sample in a study of OX40 agonist ivuxolimab in advanced cancers. Produced via immunoSEQ multiplex PCR; TCRdb's table is partial and in-frame only. The sample records 70,000 to 90,000 clones, approximately 84% being singletons. The input for sequencing was CD4+ or CD8+ T cells sorted from blood, taken in a trial of the OX40 agonist ivuxolimab. The origin of the receptors is an adult with an advanced solid tumor such as melanoma, head and neck, liver or kidney cancer.

The J gene is TRBJ2-1, the V gene TRBV6-5; 13 positions match TRBD2. The CDR3 has 15 amino acids. Per the germline V gene, CDR1 is MNHEY and CDR2 is SVGAGI. V lost 4 bases to trimming and J lost 6 bases; unmatched junction nucleotides: 3. The CDR3: CASSSWTSGSNEQFF. As DNA, the CDR3 is TGTGCCAGCAGTTCGTGGACTAGCGGGAGCAATGAGCAGTTCTTC.

The chain carries TRBV5-6 and TRBJ2-1; possible D gene TRBD2, 6 bases. Germline V gene sequence: CDR1 SGHDT, CDR2 YYEEEE. This CDR3 is built from 12 residues. The ends were cut back, 3 bases at V and 12 bases at J, with 13 bases in the middle. CDR3: CASSSGTSWQFF. CDR3 coding DNA: TGTGCCAGCAGCTCCGGGACTTCCTGGCAGTTCTTC.

The V call is TRBV7-2, the J call TRBJ2-2; the D is unclear. Germline CDR1 is SGHTA and CDR2 is FQGNSA. Trimming took 3 bases from V and 1 from J, leaving 9 bases between them. This CDR3 comprises 15 residues. CDR3 DNA: TGTGCCAGCAGCTTTCGGACGGGGAACACCGGGGAGCTGTTTTTT. Translation: CASSFRTGNTGELFF. Drawing the rest from reference TRBV7-2 and TRBJ2-2, the complete variable domain is GAGVSQSPSNKVTEKGKDVELRCDPISGHTALYWYRQSLGQGLEFLIYFQGNSAPDKSGLPSDRFSAERTGGSVSTLTIQRTQQEDSAVYLCASSFRTGNTGELFFGEGSRLTVL.

This clone was seen only a few times. As DNA, the CDR3 is TGTGCCTGGAGTCCGGCGGGGGACACCTTC. Residues: CAWSPAGDTF. The chain carries TRBV30 and TRBJ1-2; weak D call: TRBD1 (5 bases). The germline CDR1 and CDR2 sequences are GTSNPN and SVGIG (reference sequence). The CDR3 runs to 10 residues. V was shortened by 2 bases and J by 12 bases, with 10 bases between the two germline ends.

J is TRBJ2-4 and V is TRBV20-1, with D possibly TRBD2 on 5 matching bases. The V gene's germline CDR1 is DFQATT and CDR2 SNEGSKA (reference sequence). The CDR3 contains 11 residues. Trimming shortened V by 5 bases and J by 6 bases, and 8 bases separated the two germline ends. The CDR3 spells CSASRGNIQYF. CDR3 in DNA: TGCAGTGCTTCTCGGGGAAACATTCAGTACTTC.

The chain employs TRBV18 and TRBJ2-3; D could derive from TRBD1 or TRBD2 (5 bases each). V lost 2 bases to trimming and J lost 2 bases, with 20 bases between them. This CDR3 has 18 amino acids. Per germline, CDR1 KGHSH and CDR2 LQKENI. CDR3 residues: CASSPFQLRGIITDTQYF. Here the CDR3 DNA reads TGTGCCAGCTCACCATTTCAGCTGAGGGGAATAATCACAGATACGCAGTATTTT. The full variable domain, in which reference TRBV18 and TRBJ2-3 provide the parts outside the CDR3, is NAGVMQNPRHLVRRRGQEARLRCSPMKGHSHVYWYRQLPEEGLKFMVYLQKENIIDESGMPKERFSAEFPKEGPSILRIQQVVRGDSAAYFCASSPFQLRGIITDTQYFGPGTRLTVL.

The chain uses TRBV5-5 and TRBJ1-2; the match to TRBD1 covers 7 bases. Germline V gene data show CDR1 as SGHKS and CDR2 as YYEKEE (reference sequence). V gave up 4 bases and J gave up 1 base; unmatched junction bases: 10. CDR3 size: 16 residues. CDR3 sequence (DNA): TGTGCCAGCAGCCTAGGACAGGCCGCGGTTAACTATGGCTACACCTTC. Its protein product is CASSLGQAAVNYGYTF. The full variable domain, completed using reference TRBV5-5 and TRBJ1-2, is DAGVTQSPTHLIKTRGQQVTLRCSPISGHKSVSWYQQVLGQGPQFIFQYYEKEERGRGNFPDRFSARQFPNYSSELNVNALLLGDSALYLCASSLGQAAVNYGYTFGSGTRLTVV.

Notes on this clone: One base away lies a much larger clone, so this may be a sequencing read error. In this CDR3 the conserved last residue, phenylalanine or tryptophan, is missing, so a read error is likely. The chain employs TRBV6-5 and TRBJ1-2; possible D gene TRBD1, 5 bases. The germline CDR1 and CDR2 sequences are MNHEY and SVGAGI. The V end lost 5 bases, the J end lost 0 bases, and 13 bases lay between the germline ends. The CDR3 has 15 residues. This CDR3 is CASSTLTEPNYGYTL. CDR3 bases: TGTGCCAGCAGTACGCTGACAGAGCCTAACTATGGCTACACCCTC.

The CDR3 protein is CASSLVRGGVLVDKTDTQYF. The CDR3, as DNA: TGTGCCAGCAGCTTAGTGCGCGGGGGGGTTCTGGTCGATAAGACAGATACGCAGTATTTT. V and J are TRBV7-8 and TRBJ2-3; 9 nucleotides agree with TRBD2. The V gene's germline CDR1 is SGHVS and CDR2 FQNEAQ. With V trimmed by 1 base and J by 3 bases, 17 bases remained unmatched. The CDR3 runs to 20 residues.

The rearrangement joins TRBV7-2 to TRBJ2-1, with D hard to call. The V end lost 0 bases, the J end lost 9 bases, and 6 bases lay between the germline ends. The length of the CDR3 is 12 residues. From germline, CDR1 is SGHTA and CDR2 FQGNSA. The CDR3 region has the DNA TGTGCCAGCAGCTTAGCTTACGGTGAGCAGTTCTTC. This sequence encodes CASSLAYGEQFF.

As regards this clone: The same CDR3 also results from other DNA sequences found in this sample. This chain links TRBV9 with TRBJ1-1, with D perhaps TRBD1 (5 bases). The V gene's germline CDR1 is SGDLS and CDR2 YYNGEE. With 5 bases removed from V and 2 bases from J, the gap between germline ends came to 13 bases. The CDR3 is made up of 14 amino acids. The CDR3 spells CASSVDTRNTEAFF. CDR3 sequence (DNA): TGTGCCAGCAGTGTGGACACCCGCAACACTGAAGCTTTCTTT.

The V gene is TRBV7-9, the J gene TRBJ2-7; 11 nucleotides agree with TRBD1. Germline V lookup: CDR1 SEHNR, CDR2 FQNEAQ (reference sequence). This CDR3 has 15 amino acids. Trimming removed 3 bases from V and 2 bases from J; junction bases left unmatched: 3. The DNA of the CDR3 is TGTGCCAGCAGCTTCGGACAGGGGGCAACCTACGAGCAGTACTTC. This codes for CASSFGQGATYEQYF. Using reference TRBV7-9 and TRBJ2-7 for the parts outside the CDR3, the full variable domain is DTGVSQNPRHKITKRGQNVTFRCDPISEHNRLYWYRQTLGQGPEFLTYFQNEAQLEKSRLLSDRFSAERPKGSFSTLEIQRTEQGDSAMYLCASSFGQGATYEQYFGPGTRLTVT.

The chain joins TRBV27 to TRBJ2-5; D may be TRBD2 (5 bases). Trimming pared 5 bases from V and 5 bases from J, leaving 12 bases between. There are 13 residues in the CDR3. Germline assignment: CDR1 MNHEY and CDR2 SMNVEV (reference sequence). The CDR3 is CASSVDYWETQYF. The CDR3 bases are TGTGCCAGCAGTGTCGACTACTGGGAGACCCAGTACTTC.

The rearrangement uses TRBV30 and TRBJ2-3; D remains ambiguous. CDR3 length: 13 amino acids. Germline V gives CDR1 GTSNPN, CDR2 SVGIG (reference sequence). With 4 bases removed from V and 2 bases from J, the gap between germline ends came to 10 bases. The CDR3 DNA reads as TGTGCCTGGACATGGCCGCCCACAGATACGCAGTATTTT. Translating gives CAWTWPPTDTQYF.